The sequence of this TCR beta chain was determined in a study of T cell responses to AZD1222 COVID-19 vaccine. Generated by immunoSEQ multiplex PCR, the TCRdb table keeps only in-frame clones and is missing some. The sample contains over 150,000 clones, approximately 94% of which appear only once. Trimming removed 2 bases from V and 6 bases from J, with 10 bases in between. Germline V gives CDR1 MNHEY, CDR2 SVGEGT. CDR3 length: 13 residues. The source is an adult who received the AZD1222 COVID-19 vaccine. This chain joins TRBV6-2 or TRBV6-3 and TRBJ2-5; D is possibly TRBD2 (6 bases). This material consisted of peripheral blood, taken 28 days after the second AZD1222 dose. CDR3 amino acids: CASSYGRTQTQYF. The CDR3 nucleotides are TGTGCCAGCAGTTACGGGAGGACTCAGACCCAGTACTTC.